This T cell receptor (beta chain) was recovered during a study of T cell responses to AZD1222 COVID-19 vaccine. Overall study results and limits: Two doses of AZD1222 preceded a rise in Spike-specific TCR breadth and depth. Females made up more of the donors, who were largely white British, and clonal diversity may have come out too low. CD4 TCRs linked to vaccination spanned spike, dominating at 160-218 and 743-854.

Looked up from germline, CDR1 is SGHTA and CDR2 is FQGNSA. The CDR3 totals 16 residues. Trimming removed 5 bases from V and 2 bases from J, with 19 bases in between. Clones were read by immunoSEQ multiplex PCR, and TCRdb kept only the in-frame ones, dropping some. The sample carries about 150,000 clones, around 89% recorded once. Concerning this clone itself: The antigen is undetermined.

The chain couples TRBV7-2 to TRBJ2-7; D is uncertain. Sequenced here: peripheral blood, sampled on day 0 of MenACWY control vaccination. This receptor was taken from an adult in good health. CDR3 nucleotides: TGTGCCAGCAGCCAATATGTGGCAGTTTCCACCTACGAGCAGTACTTC. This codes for CASSQYVAVSTYEQYF.